A selection of T cell receptor beta chains follows, all from one sample in a study of T cell responses to AZD1222 COVID-19 vaccine. Sequenced by immunoSEQ multiplex PCR; TCRdb stores in-frame clones only, minus some. Of about 130,000 clones listed, around 89% are singletons. The starting material was peripheral blood, obtained 28 days after the second AZD1222 dose. The receptors originated from an adult who received the AZD1222 COVID-19 vaccine. Each CDR3 is given with its conserved first and last residue. D genes are given only for firm matches. Clone size is shown for a subset of rows, as once, few, many or a class of expanded clone.

>15|TRBJ2-7|TRBV5-4|NA|TRBD2
TGTGCCAGCAGCTTCTCACTAGCGGGAGAAGACGAGCAGTACTTC
CASSFSLAGEDEQYF
>11|TRBJ2-7|TRBV5-1|NA|TRBD1
TGCGCCTGCCGGGACAGTGGAGAGCAGTACTTC
CACRDSGEQYF
>16|TRBJ1-2|TRBV7-9|NA|TRBD1
TGTGCCAGCAGCCCACAGGGGCCGTTACTCATCTATGGCTACACCTTC
CASSPQGPLLIYGYTF
>15|TRBJ1-1|TRBV18|NA|NA
TGTGCCAGCCCCCGTAAAGGGGCAGGGGCTACTGAAGCTTTCTTT
CASPRKGAGATEAFF
>15|TRBJ2-7|TRBV6-5|NA|TRBD2
TGTGCCAGCAGCTTAGGGGCTAGCGGTACCTACGAGCAGTACTTC
CASSLGASGTYEQYF
>15|TRBJ1-5|TRBV7-8|NA|NA
TGTGCCAGCAGCCCTTCCGCAGGGAAATGGGGAGCCCAGCATTTT
CASSPSAGKWGAQHF
>15|TRBJ2-3|TRBV4-1|NA|TRBD2
TGCGCCAGCAGCCAAGCAGGTGGGGGGGGAGATACGCAGTATTTT
CASSQAGGGGDTQYF
>11|TRBJ1-1|TRBV19|NA|NA
TGTGCCAGTAGTGGGTACACTGAAGCTTTCTTT
CASSGYTEAFF
>16|TRBJ2-1|TRBV7-2|NA|NA
TGTGCCAGCAGCTTAACCGCGACAGAGGGTTACAATGAGCAGTTCTTC
CASSLTATEGYNEQFF
>17|TRBJ2-4|TRBV21-1|NA|NA
TGTGCCAGCAGCAGTCTGGGTGACGGGACGAGATTAAAAATTCAGTACTTC
CASSSLGDGTRLKIQYF
>14|TRBJ2-3|TRBV27|NA|NA
TGTGCCAGCAGTTCGTTTTTTCCCACAGATACGCAGTATTTT
CASSSFFPTDTQYF
>15|TRBJ1-5|TRBV2|NA|TRBD1
TGTGCCAGCCTCGGGACAGGTAAAAGCAATCAGCCCCAGCATTTT
CASLGTGKSNQPQHF
>15|TRBJ1-6|TRBV5-8|NA|NA
TGTGCCAGCAGCTTGGCGGAGGGGAACAATTCACCCCTCCACTTT
CASSLAEGNNSPLHF
>13|TRBJ2-7|TRBV5-6|NA|NA
TGTGCCAGCAGCAGGGAGATGTCCTACGAGCAGTACTTC
CASSREMSYEQYF
>15|TRBJ2-7|TRBV6-5|NA|NA
TGTGCCAGCAGCCCGTACGGGCTAAGCTCCTACGAGCAGTACTTC
CASSPYGLSSYEQYF
>14|TRBJ1-5|TRBV6-2/TRBV6-3|NA|NA
TGTGCCAGCAGTTATAGACAGGAAAGTCAGCCCCAGCATTTT
CASSYRQESQPQHF
>13|TRBJ1-5|TRBV6-5|NA|NA
TGTGCCACTCGGTGGGAAGGCAATCAGCCCCAGCATTTT
CATRWEGNQPQHF
>11|TRBJ1-4|TRBV6-5|NA|TRBD1
TGTGCCAGCAGCGTTCAGGGGGAACTGTTTTTT
CASSVQGELFF
>13|TRBJ2-7|TRBV10-1|few|NA
TGCGCCAGCAGTCCGGGGCTTCGGGGCGAGCAGTACTTC
CASSPGLRGEQYF
>16|TRBJ2-3|TRBV9|few|TRBD2
TGTGCCAGCAGCGTATCTAGCGGGGGGGCAATGGATACGCAGTATTTT
CASSVSSGGAMDTQYF
>12|TRBJ2-7|TRBV6-5|NA|NA
TGTGCCAGCAGTTACTTGGGGGTTGAGCAGTACTTC
CASSYLGVEQYF
>16|TRBJ2-1|TRBV5-8|NA|TRBD1
TGTGCCAGCAGCCTCGGGACAGTACGGTACTACAATGAGCAGTTCTTC
CASSLGTVRYYNEQFF
>14|TRBJ2-5|TRBV7-9|NA|NA
TGTGCCAGCAGCCCCGGACTAAGTGGAGAGACCCAGTACTTC
CASSPGLSGETQYF
>13|TRBJ2-1|TRBV7-3|NA|NA
TGTGCCAGCGGGGCGGGGACCCCAGGGGAGCAGTTCTTC
CASGAGTPGEQFF
>14|TRBJ2-7|TRBV3-1/TRBV3-2|NA|NA
TGTGCCAGCAGCTACCACAGGGTTCCCTACGAGCAGTACTTC
CASSYHRVPYEQYF
>12|TRBJ2-3|TRBV6-1|NA|NA
TGTGCCAGCAGTGAAGCGGGGGCGAGTTGGTATTTT
CASSEAGASWYF
>12|TRBJ2-2|TRBV11-3|once|NA
TGTGCCAGCGCCCGCCCATCCGGGGAGCTGTTTTTT
CASARPSGELFF
>13|TRBJ2-5|TRBV18|NA|NA
TGTGCCAGCTCACCAGTGGATGGAGAGACCCAGTACTTC
CASSPVDGETQYF
>15|TRBJ1-5|TRBV30|NA|NA
TGTGCCTGGAGTCCCAGCCCGGGCAGCAATCAGCCCCAGCATTTT
CAWSPSPGSNQPQHF
>15|TRBJ2-3|TRBV10-1|NA|TRBD1
TGCGCCAGTAAGACAGGGGAGGAGAGCACAGATACGCAGTATTTT
CASKTGEESTDTQYF
>22|TRBJ2-3|TRBV4-1|NA|TRBD2
TGCGCCAGCAGCCTACGTGCTTCCGGGACTAGCGGGAGACCCCGCTCCACAGATACGCAGTATTTT
CASSLRASGTSGRPRSTDTQYF
>14|TRBJ1-2|TRBV5-6|NA|NA
TGTGCCAGCAGCTTGGTAGGCAGTAACTATGGCTACACCTTC
CASSLVGSNYGYTF
>13|TRBJ1-1|TRBV3-1/TRBV3-2|few|NA
TGTGCCAGCAGCTATATAAAGGGGACTGAAGCTTTCTTT
CASSYIKGTEAFF
>13|TRBJ1-2|TRBV6-4|NA|TRBD1
TGTGCCAGCTCCCGGGACAGAAACTATGGCTACACCTTC
CASSRDRNYGYTF
>13|TRBJ1-1|TRBV5-4|NA|NA
TGTGCCAGCAGCCCTCGACTGAACACTGAAGCTTTCTTT
CASSPRLNTEAFF
>18|TRBJ2-5|TRBV4-3|NA|TRBD2
TGCGCCAGCAGCCAACTCCTACCGACTAGCGGATACCAAGAGACCCAGTACTTC
CASSQLLPTSGYQETQYF
>13|TRBJ1-1|TRBV2|NA|TRBD1
TGTGCCAGCTGGGGACAGATGAACACTGAAGCTTTCTTT
CASWGQMNTEAFF
>16|TRBJ1-1|TRBV9|NA|TRBD1
TGTGCCAGCAGCGTTAATATGAAAGGGGGCAGAACTGAAGCTTTCTTT
CASSVNMKGGRTEAFF
>12|TRBJ1-2|TRBV6-1|NA|NA
TGTGCCAGCAGTGAATTAGGGTATGGCTACACCTTC
CASSELGYGYTF
>15|TRBJ1-2|TRBV19|once|NA
TGTGCCAGTAGTGGGCCCCAGGGGAGTCCCTATGGCTACACCTTC
CASSGPQGSPYGYTF
>14|TRBJ1-5|TRBV15|NA|NA
TGTGCCACCAGCAGGGTTGGAAACAATCAGCCCCAGCATTTT
CATSRVGNNQPQHF
>13|TRBJ2-7|TRBV7-9|NA|TRBD1
TGTGCCAGCAGCTCGGGACAGGGGGGAGAGCAGTACTTC
CASSSGQGGEQYF
>17|TRBJ1-1|TRBV5-6|NA|TRBD1
TGTGCCAGCAGCCACCTTAAGGACAGGGTAATGAACACTGAAGCTTTCTTT
CASSHLKDRVMNTEAFF
>13|TRBJ2-7|TRBV7-6|few|NA
TGTGCCAGCAGCTTAGGGGGCCCGAGGGAGCAGTACTTC
CASSLGGPREQYF
>15|TRBJ2-3|TRBV9|NA|TRBD2
TGTGCCAGCAGCATGACTAGCGGGATTGTAGATACGCAGTATTTT
CASSMTSGIVDTQYF
>13|TRBJ2-7|TRBV19|NA|NA
TGTGCCAGTAGCCTCGGGACACGCTACGAGCAGTACTTC
CASSLGTRYEQYF
>14|TRBJ1-4|TRBV9|NA|NA
TGTGCCAGCAGCGTGAAACAAACTAATGAAAAACTGTTTTTT
CASSVKQTNEKLFF
>13|TRBJ2-4|TRBV7-2|NA|NA
TGTGCCAGCAGCTTAGAAGGGGGAGACATTCAGTACTTC
CASSLEGGDIQYF
>15|TRBJ1-1|TRBV6-5|NA|NA
TGTGCCAGCAGTTACATGACGACAGGAAACACTGAAGCTTTCTTT
CASSYMTTGNTEAFF
>12|TRBJ1-1|TRBV2|NA|TRBD1
TGTGCCAGCACGGGACAGTCCACTGAAGCTTTCTTT
CASTGQSTEAFF
>15|TRBJ1-1|TRBV6-5|NA|NA
TGTGCCAGCAGTAAGATGGGGACACTGAACACTGAAGCTTTCTTT
CASSKMGTLNTEAFF
>15|TRBJ1-3|TRBV18|NA|NA
TGTGCCAGCTCATGGGACGGAGTCTCTGGAAACACCATATATTTT
CASSWDGVSGNTIYF
>13|TRBJ1-1|TRBV2|NA|NA
TGTGCCACCAAAAGGGACATGAACACTGAAGCTTTCTTT
CATKRDMNTEAFF
>15|TRBJ2-3|TRBV3-1/TRBV3-2|NA|NA
TGTGCCAGCAGCCAATTTGAGGGGTTCACAGATACGCAGTATTTT
CASSQFEGFTDTQYF
>15|TRBJ1-2|TRBV30|NA|NA
TGTGCCTTCGGAGGGAGGGCAGGCGCTAACTATGGCTACACCTTC
CAFGGRAGANYGYTF